This T cell receptor beta chain stems from a study of T cell changes during pregnancy in multiple sclerosis (dated by TCRdb to between 2019 and 2020). Concerning the study at large: In women with multiple sclerosis, the researchers looked at how the T cell repertoire shifted as pregnancy progressed.

This clone was observed a single time. Its target antigen remains unknown. Base qualities are missing; no much larger clone stands one base away. The CDR3 contains 21 residues, cysteine and phenylalanine counted. The only DNA kept is the CDR3, 63 bases in frame from the first base. At the junction V is shortened by 1 base and J by 8 bases; bases outside the gene matches: 25. As encoded in the germline V gene, CDR1 is MGHRA while CDR2 is YSYEKL. Library preparation was by the immunoSEQ multiplex PCR assay. The clones in this table, taken by TCRdb from immuneACCESS, are in-frame only. Not every clone is retained; where verified, under half of the shortfall comes from an unresolved V gene, and the cause of the rest is unknown. The sample contains under 70,000 clones, 91% of them found a single time. Jointly, the top ten make up 2% to 2.5% of the sample.

This sequence was found in a female donor in good health, enrolled as a control in a pregnancy study. The input for sequencing was peripheral blood, taken in the third trimester of pregnancy. The chain is assembled from TRBV4-1 and TRBJ1-2, with 10 bases aligning to TRBD1. The CDR3 sequence is CASSQVWVRSRDRGSVVGYTF. Here is the DNA: TGCGCCAGCAGCCAAGTTTGGGTCCGGTCGAGGGACAGGGGATCTGTTGTGGGCTACACCTTC.